The 10 T cell receptor beta chains reported below all come from one sample, sequenced in a study of Graves' ophthalmopathy and Graves' hyperthyroidism. Using RNA transcripts, the TCR beta CDR3 regions were amplified. The workflow started with a first-round RT-PCR run with HTBI primers and then moved on to a second-round multiplex PCR. TCRdb recomputed calls from the multiplex PCR reads with MiXCR, one row per CDR3 protein. The repertoire holds about 500,000 distinct CDR3 sequences, with 14% as singletons. The sequencing input was blood. Receptors were obtained from a woman aged 25-40 years with Graves' ophthalmopathy.

The sample holds many counts of this clonotype. This chain joins TRBV5-1 and TRBJ2-2, with TRBD2 identical over 9 bases. The germline V gene encodes CDR1 SGHRS and CDR2 YFSETQ. J gave up 4 bases and V 2 bases, and 6 bases lay outside the gene matches. The CDR3 runs 16 residues. As DNA, the CDR3 is TGCGCCAGCAGCTTCGTAGCGGGAGCGGGCACCGGGGAGCTGTTTTTT. Protein sequence: CASSFVAGAGTGELFF.

This clonotype appeared many times. CDR3 sequence: CAISDGATYGYTF. CDR3 bases: TGTGCCATCAGTGACGGGGCTACCTATGGCTACACCTTC. The rearrangement links TRBV10-3 to TRBJ1-2; possibly TRBD1 for D (5 bases). This CDR3 contains 13 residues. Germline-derived CDR1 and CDR2 are ENHRY and SYGVKD. V was shortened by 3 bases and J by 4 bases, with 9 bases between the two germline ends.

This clonotype was seen at least ten times. The chain combines TRBV5-1 with TRBJ2-2; 8 positions agree with TRBD2. The CDR3 length is 15 residues. Germline trimming cut 4 bases from V and 0 bases from J; bases unmatched to any gene: 2. Per germline, CDR1 SGHRS and CDR2 YFSETQ. Here the CDR3 reads CASSELAANTGELFF. CDR3 coding DNA: TGCGCCAGCAGCGAACTAGCGGCGAACACCGGGGAGCTGTTTTTT.

Only a few counts were recorded for this clonotype. The chain has TRBV19 and TRBJ2-7; 7 nucleotides match TRBD2. V was pared by 4 bases and J by 0 bases, with 3 bases of the junction left unmatched. CDR3 length: 14 amino acids. Germline loops: CDR1 LNHDA, CDR2 SQIVND (reference sequence). The CDR3 DNA reads as TGTGCCAGTAGTAGCGGGGGTGTCTCCTACGAGCAGTACTTC. It codes for CASSSGGVSYEQYF.

This clonotype was observed a handful of times. This may be a read error: a much more frequent sequence differs by one nucleotide. The chain is built from TRBV7-9 and TRBJ2-7; D may be TRBD1 or TRBD2 (5 bases each). The CDR3 has 11 amino acids. The V gene's germline CDR1 is SEHNR and CDR2 FQNEAQ (reference sequence). Deletions cut 10 bases from V and 1 base from J, with 8 bases between. CDR3 protein: CATEGSYEQYF. CDR3 bases: TGTGCCACTGAGGGGTCCTACGAGCAGTACTTC.

This clonotype was recorded at least ten times. The chain carries TRBV28 and TRBJ1-1; no clear D gene. V lost 7 bases and J lost 3, with 9 bases in between. Germline CDR1 MDHEN, CDR2 SYDVKM. This CDR3 is 12 amino acids long. The CDR3 region is CASTGTYTEAFF. The CDR3 nucleotides read TGTGCCAGCACGGGTACGTACACTGAAGCTTTCTTT.

This chain connects TRBV4-2 to TRBJ2-2; a weak D match, TRBD1 (6 bases). Germline assignment: CDR1 LGHNA and CDR2 YNFKEQ. The length of the CDR3 is 16 residues. V was clipped by 0 bases and J by 1 base, with 9 bases between them. The CDR3 is CASSQESTGNTGELFF. Written as DNA, the CDR3 is TGTGCCAGCAGCCAAGAATCGACAGGGAACACCGGGGAGCTGTTTTTT.

The rearrangement uses TRBV11-2 and TRBJ2-7; D is undetermined. The CDR3 length is 16 residues. The V gene's germline CDR1 is SGHAT and CDR2 FQNNGV. V was clipped by 0 bases and J by 1 base, with 13 bases between them. In DNA form, the CDR3 reads TGTGCCAGCAGCTTAGATGGGTTTGAATGGTCCTACGAGCAGTACTTC. As protein: CASSLDGFEWSYEQYF.

This clonotype was detected a few times. This rearrangement joins TRBV5-6 to TRBJ2-1, with TRBD1 matching 7 bases. With V trimmed by 0 bases and J by 7 bases, 7 bases remained unmatched. CDR3 size: 15 residues. Germline V gene lookup returns CDR1 SGHDT and CDR2 YYEEEE. Here the CDR3 reads CASSLDRTGMNEQFF. The CDR3 DNA follows: TGTGCCAGCAGCTTGGATAGGACAGGAATGAATGAGCAGTTCTTC.

The table lists this clonotype with many counts. V is TRBV2 and J is TRBJ1-5; D gene uncertain. The CDR3 consists of 15 residues. V shed 6 bases and J shed 6 bases, with 18 bases lying between them. CDR1 SNHLY and CDR2 FYNNEI come from the germline V gene. The CDR3 region is CASRPTASPSQPQHF. DNA for the CDR3: TGTGCCAGCAGGCCGACCGCTTCCCCGAGTCAGCCCCAGCATTTT.